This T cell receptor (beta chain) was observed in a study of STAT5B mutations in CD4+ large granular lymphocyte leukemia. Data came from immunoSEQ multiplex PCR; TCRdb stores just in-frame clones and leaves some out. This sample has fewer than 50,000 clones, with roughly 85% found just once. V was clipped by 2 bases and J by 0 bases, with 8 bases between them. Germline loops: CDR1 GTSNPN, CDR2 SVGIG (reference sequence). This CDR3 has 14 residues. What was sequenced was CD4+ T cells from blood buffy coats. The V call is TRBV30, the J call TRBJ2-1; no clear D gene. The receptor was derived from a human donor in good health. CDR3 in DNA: TGTGCCTGGAGTTGGGTGAGCTCCTACAATGAGCAGTTCTTC. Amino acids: CAWSWVSSYNEQFF.